This T cell receptor (beta chain) was captured in a study of human T cells and chemical hapten exposure. This clonotype was picked up many times. Time point given: pre-sensitization, week 0. Treatment meaning: therapeutic diphenylcyclopropenone sensitization with weekly scalp DPC. Germline V CDR1 and CDR2: ENHRY, SYGVKD. Between the trimmed V and J ends, which lost 7 bases and 2 bases, there was a span of 21 bases. The CDR3 sequence is 17 residues long. From the RACE reads, TCRdb called clonotypes with MiXCR, one entry per CDR3 protein. The sample holds 35,000 to 45,000 distinct CDR3 sequences; 9.5% to 15% are singletons and the top ten take 5.7%.

The sample was whole blood, taken in connection with sensitization to the hapten diphenylcyclopropenone (DPC). The sequence derives from a young woman with alopecia areata. Some clones in this sample may be carry-over from other donors' samples. The chain links TRBV10-3 to TRBJ2-1; D possibly corresponds to TRBD1 (5 bases). The chain's CDR3 is CAINPTEIEAPYNEQFF. CDR3 nucleotide sequence: TGTGCCATCAACCCGACAGAAATTGAGGCCCCCTACAATGAGCAGTTCTTC.